These 28 T cell receptor beta chains were sequenced from one sample in a study of tumor and adjacent non-tumor tissue in lung cancer. No cell sorting was done before RNA was extracted from the tissue. The library came from three nested PCR rounds adapted from ARM-PCR protocols. TCRdb itself ran the multiplex PCR reads through MiXCR, one entry per CDR3 protein. The table shows fewer than 120,000 distinct CDR3 sequences, with around 82% occurring only once. The material sequenced was lung tumor tissue. These receptors originate from a man between 65 and 85 years old with non-small cell lung cancer.

Comments on this clonotype: A much more abundant neighbour one base away suggests this may be a read error. The rearrangement joins TRBV11-3 to TRBJ2-3; no reliable D call. Trimming took 1 base from V and 2 from J, leaving 7 bases between them. The germline gives CDR1 SGHNT, CDR2 YENEEA. CDR3 length: 14 amino acids. CDR3 nucleotides: TGTGCCAGCAGCTTAGTCAGCTACACAGATACGCAGTATTTT. Amino acids: CASSLVSYTDTQYF.

Worth noting for this clonotype: It is likely a read error, because the conserved phenylalanine at the end of the CDR3 is missing. The limits of the CDR3 on the DNA are not certain, so only TCRdb's listed CDR3 is given. The chain has TRBV29-1 and TRBJ2-5; no check of the table's D call, TRBD1, against the DNA was made. CDR1 and CDR2 from the germline V gene are SQVTM and ANQGSEA. The CDR3 totals 16 residues, both ends included. CDR3 loop: CSAKPYLLTGQESKYS.

A word on this clonotype: Sequence at one end of the junction differs from germline and may be a read error. V gene TRBV4-1 combines with J gene TRBJ2-5; a weak D match, TRBD1 (6 bases). CDR1 MGHRA and CDR2 YSYEKL come from the germline V gene. The CDR3 loop spans 14 amino acids. For the CDR3, the DNA is TGTGCTAGCAGCCAACAGTGGGGGCAAGAGACCAAATACTTC. Its protein product is CASSQQWGQETKYF.

The J gene is TRBJ2-5, the V gene TRBV11-1; D is unclear. This CDR3 comprises 15 residues. CDR1 SGHAT and CDR2 FQDESV come from the germline V gene (reference sequence). For the CDR3, the DNA is TGTGCTGGCAGCCTGGGTAGGATTAATCAAGAGACCCAGTACTTC. Its translation: CAGSLGRINQETQYF.

A note on this clonotype: Its ends do not fully match the called genes, so a read error is possible. V gene TRBV11-3 combines with J gene TRBJ2-1; TRBD2 might be the D (7 bases). The V gene's germline CDR1 is SGHNT and CDR2 YENEEA. This CDR3 region has 16 residues. CDR3 sequence: CPSRLDHTGGRGEQFF. DNA of the CDR3: TGTCCCAGCAGATTAGATCACACGGGGGGCAGGGGTGAGCAGTTCTTC. Together with reference TRBV11-3 and TRBJ2-1, the CDR3 gives the full variable domain: EAGVVQSPRYKIIEKKQPVAFWCNPISGHNTLYWYLQNLGQGPELLIRYENEEAVDDSQLPKDRFSAERLKGVDSTLKIQPAELGDSAVYLCPSRLDHTGGRGEQFFGPGTRLTVL.

Concerning this clonotype itself: One end of the junction fails to match germline, which may point to a read error. The chain recombines TRBV6-6 with TRBJ1-3; 8 bases agree with TRBD1. Germline CDR1 MNHNY, CDR2 SVGAGI (reference sequence). CDR3 size: 15 residues. In DNA form, the CDR3 reads TGTGCCAGCAGCATCTTGGGACAGGCGGGGAAACACCACATATTT. Its protein product is CASSILGQAGKHHIF.

The chain combines TRBV6-5 with TRBJ2-7; TRBD1 is a possible D gene (6 bases). This CDR3 has 14 amino acids. Germline V gene sequence: CDR1 MNHEY, CDR2 SVGAGI. CDR3 coding DNA: TGTGCTAGCGCTTACGTGAGGGGGACCTACGAGCAGTACTTC. It codes for CASAYVRGTYEQYF.

A word on this clonotype: Relative to the germline gene, one junction end is altered; a read error may explain this. The chain links TRBV28 to TRBJ2-6; TRBD1 is a possible D gene (5 bases). The CDR3 is 18 amino acids. Germline CDR1 reads MDHEN; CDR2 reads SYDVKM. CDR3 nucleotide sequence: TGTGCCAGCAGCGTCCCCGAACAGACAGCCTCTGGGGTCAACGTCCTCACTTTC. Encoded protein: CASSVPEQTASGVNVLTF.

In the case of this clonotype: As the CDR3 is not closed by the conserved phenylalanine or tryptophan, this likely results from a read error. The V call is TRBV29-1, the J call TRBJ2-4; D perhaps matches TRBD1 (5 bases). This CDR3 has 13 residues. Germline CDR1 reads SQVTM; CDR2 reads ANQGSEA. The V gene lost 2 bases and the J gene lost 8 bases, with 13 bases spanning the gap. This CDR3 is CSVEPRGFDIQYM. The CDR3 DNA follows: TGCAGCGTTGAACCTAGGGGTTTCGACATTCAGTACATG.

The chain couples TRBV5-4 to TRBJ1-1, with a possible D match to TRBD1 (6 bases). This CDR3 is 14 amino acids long. Deletions cut 10 bases from V and 0 bases from J, with 16 bases between. Per germline, CDR1 SGHNT and CDR2 YYREEE (reference sequence). The CDR3 DNA follows: TGTGCCGGTAGCCTCGACAGGATGAACACTGAAGCTTTCTTT. It is translated as CAGSLDRMNTEAFF. The whole variable domain, remainder taken from reference TRBV5-4 and TRBJ1-1, is ETGVTQSPTHLIKTRGQQVTLRCSSQSGHNTVSWYQQALGQGPQFIFQYYREEENGRGNFPPRFSGLQFPNYSSELNVNALELDDSALYLCAGSLDRMNTEAFFGQGTRLTVV.

This clonotype is a singleton in its sample. The CDR3 does not end in the conserved phenylalanine or tryptophan, so this is likely a read error. The DNA is left out, because the CDR3 cannot be placed on it with certainty; the CDR3 is given as TCRdb lists it. V usage is TRBV12-5 and J usage is TRBJ2-1. Germline lookup yields CDR1 LGHNT and CDR2 FRNRAP. From its first to its last residue, the CDR3 has 12 amino acids. CDR3 protein: CASGSMYNEHFL.

As regards this clonotype: Sequence at one end of the junction differs from germline and may be a read error. The chain has TRBV13 and TRBJ2-7; 7 bases are shared with TRBD1. Germline CDR1 is PRHDT and CDR2 is FYEKMQ (reference sequence). CDR3 size: 13 residues. The CDR3 region is CVSSSTTGDELYF. CDR3 DNA: TGTGTCAGCAGCTCAACCACAGGGGACGAGCTATACTTC.

Concerning this clonotype itself: A read error may produce the germline difference seen at one junction end. The chain is built from TRBV20-1 and TRBJ1-1; D is undetermined. The CDR3 has 12 amino acids. Germline V gene sequence: CDR1 DFQATT, CDR2 SNEGSKA (reference sequence). The CDR3 region has the DNA TGCAGTGTTAGAGTGATGGTTACCGAAACTTTCTTT. Encoded protein: CSVRVMVTETFF.

On this clonotype: One end of the junction fails to match germline, which may point to a read error. The chain couples TRBV28 to TRBJ1-5; D not resolved. Germline-derived CDR1 and CDR2 are MDHEN and SYDVKM. CDR3 length equals 15 residues. Here the CDR3 DNA reads TGTGCCAGCAGTCCCTCAATGGGCGGCTATCAGCCCCAGCAATTT. Amino acids: CASSPSMGGYQPQQF.

As for this clonotype: Lacking the conserved final phenylalanine or tryptophan, this CDR3 likely reflects a read error. The chain uses TRBV12-3 or TRBV12-4 and TRBJ1-2; unclear D gene. The CDR3 loop spans 12 amino acids. The CDR3 region is CGSSPGAGGYTL. The CDR3 DNA is TGTGGCAGCAGTCCCGGAGCGGGTGGCTACACCTTA.

Regarding this clonotype: The conserved phenylalanine or tryptophan normally closing the CDR3 is absent here, so this likely arose from a read error. V and J are TRBV12-3 or TRBV12-4 and TRBJ1-1; D call uncertain. Trimming removed 6 bases from V and 5 bases from J, with 10 bases in between. CDR3 length: 12 residues. The CDR3 nucleotides read TGTGCCAGCAGCGATTCCCTGACTGAAGCTTTCTTG. The encoded protein is CASSDSLTEAFL.

This clonotype appeared once. At one end the junction does not follow the germline gene, possibly because of a read error. The rearrangement uses TRBV5-1 and TRBJ2-2; a weak D match, TRBD2 (5 bases). In germline, CDR1 is SGHRS, CDR2 YFSETQ. The CDR3 runs 14 residues. The CDR3 DNA reads TGCTCCAGCAGCTTGAGGGCAGAGGCCGGGGAGCTGTTTTTT. Protein product: CSSSLRAEAGELFF.

As regards this clonotype: The final CDR3 position lacks the conserved phenylalanine or tryptophan, pointing to a likely read error. The chain employs TRBV12-3 or TRBV12-4 and TRBJ1-1, with a weak D call TRBD1 (5 bases). The CDR3 consists of 14 residues. V dropped 6 bases and J dropped 4 bases, with 15 bases sitting between them. CDR3 in amino acids: CASSPGILCTEAFS. DNA for the CDR3: TGTGCCAGCAGCCCAGGGATATTGTGCACTGAAGCTTTCTCT.

To note about this clonotype: A read error is likely, as this CDR3 ends without the conserved phenylalanine or tryptophan. The DNA is omitted, as the CDR3 cannot be located on it reliably, and the CDR3 follows TCRdb's listing. CDR3 amino acids: CASSPSGGGNNEQFL. This chain uses TRBV7-9 with TRBJ2-1; the table's D gene call, TRBD1, was not cross checked with the DNA. Germline V gene sequence: CDR1 SEHNR, CDR2 FQNEAQ (reference sequence). The CDR3 extends over 15 residues, inclusive of both ends.

With regard to this clonotype: At one of its ends the junction is not consistent with the germline gene, which may arise from a read error. This sequence joins TRBV5-4 and TRBJ1-2; D unresolved. CDR3 size: 15 residues. Germline V lookup: CDR1 SGHNT, CDR2 YYREEE (reference sequence). The CDR3 bases are TGTGCCAGCAGCTTGGGGCACAGAAGCAACTATGACTACACCTTC. Its translation: CASSLGHRSNYDYTF.

Concerning this clonotype: Likely a read error: the CDR3 ends without its conserved phenylalanine or tryptophan. The gene calls are TRBV29-1 and TRBJ2-5, with 7 bases that match TRBD1. With 3 bases clipped from V and 7 bases from J, the junction kept 8 bases outside the gene matches. The germline V gene has CDR1 SQVTM and CDR2 ANQGSEA. The length of the CDR3 is 13 residues. The CDR3 region is CSVDWGQRWTQYL. CDR3 DNA: TGCAGCGTTGACTGGGGACAGAGGTGGACCCAGTACCTC.

V usage is TRBV19 and J usage is TRBJ1-5, with 8 bases aligning to TRBD1. V trimming: 4 bases; J trimming: 5 bases; junction bases outside the gene matches: 7. Germline lookup yields CDR1 LNHDA and CDR2 SQIVND (reference sequence). The CDR3 spans 15 residues. CDR3 residues: CASSKGTGDDQPQHF. DNA for the CDR3: TGTGCCAGTAGTAAGGGGACAGGAGACGATCAGCCCCAGCATTTT.

The rearrangement uses TRBV6-5 and TRBJ1-2; 8 bases agree with TRBD1. Germline CDR1 MNHEY, CDR2 SVGAGI. This CDR3 comprises 16 residues. V lost 1 base, J lost 0 bases, and 4 bases stayed unmatched. The CDR3 DNA follows: TGTGCCAGCAGTTACTTTACGGGACAGGCTAACTATGGCTACACCTTC. Its translation: CASSYFTGQANYGYTF.

This clonotype occurred a few times. A much larger clone lies one base from this, so it may be a read error. V gene TRBV28 combines with J gene TRBJ2-1; 7 bases fit TRBD2. The CDR3 is 13 residues long. V dropped 5 bases and J dropped 9; count of bases not matched to a gene: 7. In germline, CDR1 is MDHEN, CDR2 SYDVKM. CDR3 coding DNA: TGTGCCAGCAGTCCTAGGACTAGGACTGAGCAGTTCTTC. Amino acid sequence: CASSPRTRTEQFF.

The J gene is TRBJ2-7, the V gene TRBV27; TRBD2 aligns across 7 bases. This CDR3 contains 14 residues. The V segment lost 5 bases and the J segment 7 bases; nucleotides outside the gene matches: 11. CDR1 is MNHEY and CDR2 is SMNVEV in the germline V gene (reference sequence). CDR3 nucleotide sequence: TGTGCCAGCAGTGCCCCGGGACTATGTCGTGAGCAGTACTTC. It is translated as CASSAPGLCREQYF.

Concerning this clonotype: No DNA is shown, since the ends of the CDR3 on it are uncertain; the CDR3 is the one TCRdb lists. The V gene is TRBV29-1, the J gene TRBJ2-2; the table calls TRBD1, which could not be checked here. The CDR3 is 14 residues long, ends included. CDR1 and CDR2 (germline): SQVTM, ANQGSEA. The CDR3 is CSADVARGTRELFF.

As regards this clonotype: The conserved phenylalanine or tryptophan normally closing the CDR3 is absent here, so this likely arose from a read error. The DNA is left out, because the CDR3 cannot be placed on it with certainty; the CDR3 is given as TCRdb lists it. The chain couples TRBV13 to TRBJ2-7; TRBD1, the D gene given by the table, was not confirmed from the DNA. The CDR3 comprises 13 residues, both ends counted. In germline, CDR1 is PRHDT, CDR2 FYEKMQ (reference sequence). CDR3 residues: CASSSTTGDEKYL.

With respect to this clonotype: No conserved phenylalanine or tryptophan is present at the end of the CDR3, so a read error is the likely explanation. The rearrangement links TRBV29-1 to TRBJ2-5, with D uncertain. CDR3 size: 16 residues. CDR1 is SQVTM, CDR2 ANQGSEA, per germline. The chain's CDR3 is CRAKPYLQKGQETQYL. For the CDR3, the DNA is TGCAGAGCCAAGCCCTACCTCCAGAAAGGTCAAGAGACTCAGTACTTA.